The entry below gives a single T cell receptor beta chain sequence along with its context. The repertoire was sequenced with immunoSEQ multiplex PCR; TCRdb's copy has only in-frame clones and lacks some. This table has over 50,000 clones, approximately 83% appearing once. The sample comes from a study of technical replicates of blood from a few donors. CDR1 is MNHNS, CDR2 SASEGT, per germline. J gave up 7 bases and V 6 bases, and 6 bases lay outside the gene matches. The CDR3 contains 14 residues. Sequencing was carried out using PBMCs. This chain links TRBV6-1 with TRBJ2-1; 10 bases are shared with TRBD2. This sequence was found in a human donor in good health. Some clones in this sample may be carry-over from other donors' samples. The CDR3 region is CASRPPGLANEQFF. The CDR3 DNA reads as TGTGCCAGCAGGCCCCCGGGACTAGCGAATGAGCAGTTCTTC.